This T cell receptor beta chain was recorded in a study of blood T cell repertoires in COVID-19. Study in general: PBMCs, B-cell-depleted T cells, or T cells provided the cDNA or gDNA that made up the material.

Per the original data handling: Estimated nucleated cell counts came from reference gene primer amplification. Repertoires were generated with immunoSEQ multiplex PCR, while TCRdb's copy carries only in-frame clones and drops some. That table is the source of V, J and clone size, and D and trimming were worked out from the DNA. Of under 85,000 clones in the sample, about four fifths were seen once. This CDR3 region has 16 residues. Germline-derived CDR1 and CDR2 are SGHTA and FQGTGA. The V segment lost 2 bases and the J segment 8 bases; nucleotides outside the gene matches: 8. The sequenced material came from peripheral blood. This chain joins TRBV7-3 and TRBJ2-1; 11 bases match TRBD2. The receptor's source is a man at least 80 years old with active or convalescent COVID-19. The CDR3 nucleotides read TGTGCCAGCAGCTTAGCGGGTAGCGGGGGGGCGTATGAGCAGTTCTTC. It yields the protein CASSLAGSGGAYEQFF.